Listed below are T cell receptor beta chains from one sample, sequenced in a study of shared clonotypes between healthy human individuals. Produced via immunoSEQ multiplex PCR; TCRdb's table is partial and in-frame only. The table includes under 1,100,000 clones, 70% to 80% detected once. Material: memory CD4+ T cells from PBMCs. These receptors all come from a man between 18 and 29 years old in good health. Some clones in this sample may be carry-over from other donors' samples. CDR3s leave out the opening cysteine and the closing phenylalanine or tryptophan. D genes are given only for firm matches.

14	TRBD2	TRBV28	TRBJ2-1	ASSFHTSGKTNEQF
13	-	TRBV10-3	TRBJ1-2	AISESAGAYYGYT
12	TRBD1	TRBV11-2	TRBJ2-1	ASSPGTALNEQF
13	TRBD1	TRBV6-5	TRBJ2-4	ASSTGGPAKNIQY
13	-	TRBV5-4	TRBJ1-2	ASSFSKEGYRGYT
13	-	TRBV7-9	TRBJ1-1	ASSWRVDGNTEAF
10	TRBD1	TRBV15	TRBJ2-1	ATSQGADEQF
12	TRBD1	TRBV12-5	TRBJ2-7	ASARDRGFYEQY
13	-	TRBV7-9	TRBJ1-4	ASSLEGLTNEKLF
13	TRBD1	TRBV6-5	TRBJ1-1	ASSWQGQVNTEAF
11	TRBD2	TRBV7-3	TRBJ2-3	ASSLAGADTQY
11	-	TRBV6-5	TRBJ1-1	ASSYWRGTEAF
12	TRBD2	TRBV4-2	TRBJ2-3	ASSPERGRGTQY
14	TRBD1	TRBV5-4	TRBJ1-1	ASSSAPGQGVGKLR
13	-	TRBV4-3	TRBJ2-3	ASSQEGASTDTQY
11	-	TRBV7-2	TRBJ2-5	ASSSGQQETQY
11	-	TRBV28	TRBJ2-7	ASGRLLSYEQY
10	-	TRBV15	TRBJ2-3	ATSRRADTQY
13	-	TRBV7-3	TRBJ2-3	ASSTGLPGTDTQY
12	-	TRBV30	TRBJ1-6	AWQGSSYNSPLH
11	-	TRBV30	TRBJ1-1	AWGQPMNTEAF
13	-	TRBV6-1	TRBJ1-5	ASTNPGVSNQPQH
12	-	TRBV11-2	TRBJ1-2	ASSQVRQNYGYT
16	-	TRBV19	TRBJ1-5	ASTNLRGAADSNQPQH
11	-	TRBV11-2	TRBJ1-1	ASSFLEGTGAF
13	TRBD1	TRBV7-9	TRBJ2-5	ASSLNWGQGETQY
10	-	TRBV2	TRBJ1-2	ASSPTVYGYT
12	-	TRBV18	TRBJ1-4	ASSRQGNNEKLF
11	-	TRBV5-1	TRBJ2-7	ASSLTGPYEQY
11	-	TRBV7-3	TRBJ2-5	ASSLIAEETQY
13	TRBD2	TRBV28	TRBJ2-7	ASSLSSSGSYEQY
15	TRBD2	TRBV7-2	TRBJ2-5	ASSSRPTSGSGETQY
14	TRBD2	TRBV19	TRBJ2-1	ASSLGTSGRIHEQF
15	-	TRBV4-1	TRBJ1-4	ASSQDTPGGQGEKLF
15	TRBD2	TRBV4-1	TRBJ2-6	ASSQDRGGAGANVLT
11	-	TRBV11-2	TRBJ1-5	ASSYSIRQPQH
13	TRBD1	TRBV5-4	TRBJ1-2	ASSVTGTGGYGYT
17	TRBD2	TRBV7-2	TRBJ2-1	ASSLRASGRGSSYNEQF
11	-	TRBV5-1	TRBJ2-2	ASSPSNTGELF
13	-	TRBV28	TRBJ1-1	ASSSPRLLNTEAF
9	-	TRBV7-8	TRBJ1-4	ASTQDEKLF
13	-	TRBV5-1	TRBJ1-2	ASSLAGDPGYGYT
11	-	TRBV19	TRBJ2-7	ASSSGTYYEQY
12	TRBD2	TRBV9	TRBJ2-1	ASSVVSGGGEQF
13	-	TRBV7-2	TRBJ1-5	ASSLRGYSNQPQH
15	TRBD2	TRBV12-5	TRBJ2-1	ASGLSLAGISYNEQF